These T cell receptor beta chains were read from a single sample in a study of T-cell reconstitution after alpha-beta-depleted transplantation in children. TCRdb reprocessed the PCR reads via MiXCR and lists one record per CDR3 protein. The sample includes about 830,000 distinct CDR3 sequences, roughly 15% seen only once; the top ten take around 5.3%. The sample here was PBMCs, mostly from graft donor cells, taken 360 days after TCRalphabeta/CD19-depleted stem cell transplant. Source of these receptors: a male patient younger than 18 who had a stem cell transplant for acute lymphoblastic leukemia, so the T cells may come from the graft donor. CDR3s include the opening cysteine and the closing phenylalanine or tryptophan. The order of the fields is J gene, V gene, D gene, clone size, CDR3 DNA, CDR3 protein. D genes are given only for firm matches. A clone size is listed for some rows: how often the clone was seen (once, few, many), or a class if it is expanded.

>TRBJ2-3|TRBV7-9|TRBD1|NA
TGTGCCAGCAGCCGACTCGACAGGGGCCTCACAGATACGCAGTATTTT
CASSRLDRGLTDTQYF
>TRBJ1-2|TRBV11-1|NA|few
TGTGCCAGCAGCCTCCCGGGACGGAAGTATGGCTACACCTTC
CASSLPGRKYGYTF
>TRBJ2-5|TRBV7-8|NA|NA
TGTGCCAGCAGCCCCTTTAATAGCGTTGGAGAGACCCAGTACTTC
CASSPFNSVGETQYF
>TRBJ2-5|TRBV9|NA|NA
TGTGCCAGCAGCCCCTCAGTGGGGTATGGAGAGACCCAGTACTTC
CASSPSVGYGETQYF
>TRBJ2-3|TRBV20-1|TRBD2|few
TGCAGTGCTAGTCCGGGCCAGCGGGAGATGTATTTT
CSASPGQREMYF
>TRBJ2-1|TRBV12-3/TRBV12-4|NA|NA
TGTGCCAGCAGAAGTAGCGTCTCCTACAATGAGCAGTTCTTC
CASRSSVSYNEQFF
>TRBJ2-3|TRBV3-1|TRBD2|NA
TGTGCCAGCAGCCAAGAGGCTAGCGGGATAACAGATACGCAGTATTTT
CASSQEASGITDTQYF
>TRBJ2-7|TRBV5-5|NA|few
TGTGCCAGCAGCCGGAAGTGGACTCAAGGGTGGAGCGAGCAGTACTTC
CASSRKWTQGWSEQYF
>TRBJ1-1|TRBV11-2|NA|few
TGTGCCAGCAGCTTAGATCAAGCGGGGTTTACTGAAGCTTTCTTT
CASSLDQAGFTEAFF
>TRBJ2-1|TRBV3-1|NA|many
TGTGCCAGCAGCCAACTTCGGACGAGGGAGCAGTTCTTC
CASSQLRTREQFF
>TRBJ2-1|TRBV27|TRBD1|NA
TGTGCCAGCAGTTTTGGGGGTCAGGGGGTCCTCCAGTTCTTC
CASSFGGQGVLQFF
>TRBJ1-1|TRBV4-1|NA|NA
TGCGCCAGCAGCCAGCCTACGGGGAACACTGAAGCTTTCTTT
CASSQPTGNTEAFF
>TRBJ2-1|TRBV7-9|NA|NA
TGTGCCAGCACTCCTCCCTCTCGGAGCTCCTACAATGAGCAGTTCTTC
CASTPPSRSSYNEQFF
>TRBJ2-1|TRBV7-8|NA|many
TGTGCCAGCAGCCCTAGGGACTTCTCCTACAATGAGCAGTTCTTC
CASSPRDFSYNEQFF
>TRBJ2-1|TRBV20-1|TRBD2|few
TGCAGTGCCCCTACTAGCGGACCGGCTAATGAGCAGTTCTTC
CSAPTSGPANEQFF
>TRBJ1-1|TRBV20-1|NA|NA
TGCAGTGCCACGACAGCTGCCATGAACACTGAAGCTTTCTTT
CSATTAAMNTEAFF
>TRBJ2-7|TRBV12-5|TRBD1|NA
TGTGCTAGTGGTAGGGGGCAGGGAACCTACGAGCAGTACTTC
CASGRGQGTYEQYF
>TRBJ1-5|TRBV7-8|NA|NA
TGTGCCAGCAGCCCCGGGTCAGCTTCCAATCAGCCCCAGCATTTT
CASSPGSASNQPQHF
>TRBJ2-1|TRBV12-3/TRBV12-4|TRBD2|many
TGTGCCAGCAGGCCACTAGCGGGCTCCTACAATGAGCAGTTCTTC
CASRPLAGSYNEQFF
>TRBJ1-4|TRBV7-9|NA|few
TGTGCCAGCAGTCCGAGGACGGATGAAAAACTGTTTTTT
CASSPRTDEKLFF
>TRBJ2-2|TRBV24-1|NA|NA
TGTGCCACCAGTGACGGTGGGAGGAGAACCGGGGAGCTGTTTTTT
CATSDGGRRTGELFF
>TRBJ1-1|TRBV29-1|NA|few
TGCAGCGTTGAAGAAAGGCGGAACACTGAAGCTTTCTTT
CSVEERRNTEAFF
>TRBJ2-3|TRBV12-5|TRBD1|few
TGTGCTAGTGGTCCAGGACAGGGGGGGATGACGCAGTATTTT
CASGPGQGGMTQYF
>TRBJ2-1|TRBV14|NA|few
TGTGCCAGCAGCCAAGATTTGATTGGGTCCAGGCGGCAGTTCTTC
CASSQDLIGSRRQFF
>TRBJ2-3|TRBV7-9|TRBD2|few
TGTGCCAGCAGCTCAATTCGGACTAGCGTCGGAGATACGCAGTATTTT
CASSSIRTSVGDTQYF
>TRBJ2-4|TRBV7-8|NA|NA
TGTGCCACCTCAACTAGGTGGTTCAAAAACATTCAGTACTTC
CATSTRWFKNIQYF
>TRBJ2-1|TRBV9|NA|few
TGTGCCAGCAGCGTAGACCCTGGGACGGGCGGCAATGAGCAGTTCTTC
CASSVDPGTGGNEQFF
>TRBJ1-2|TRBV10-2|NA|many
TGCGCCAGCAGTGAGGATAATGAATCTCCTGGCTATGGCTACACCTTC
CASSEDNESPGYGYTF
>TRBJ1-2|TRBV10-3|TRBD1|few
TGTGCCACCTCTATGGGACAGGCCTATGGCTACACCTTC
CATSMGQAYGYTF
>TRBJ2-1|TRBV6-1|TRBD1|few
TGTGCCACCTGGGACAGTTACAATGAGCAGTTCTTC
CATWDSYNEQFF
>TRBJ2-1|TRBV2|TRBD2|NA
TGTGCCGGCAGCTGGACTAGCGGAGCCCATGAGCAGTTCTTC
CAGSWTSGAHEQFF
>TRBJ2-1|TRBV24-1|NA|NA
TGTGCCACCAGTGACCTGGGCCACAATGAGCAGTTCTTC
CATSDLGHNEQFF
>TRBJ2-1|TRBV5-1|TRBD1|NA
TGCGCCAGCAGTTTTTCTGACAGGGCGTCCTACAATGAGCAGTTCTTC
CASSFSDRASYNEQFF
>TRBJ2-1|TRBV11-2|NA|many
TGTGCCAGCAGCTTACCCGATAATGAGCAGTTCTTC
CASSLPDNEQFF
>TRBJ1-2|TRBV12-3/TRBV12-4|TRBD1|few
TGTGCCAGCAGTAGGGACAGGGGGCTGAATGGCTACACCTTC
CASSRDRGLNGYTF
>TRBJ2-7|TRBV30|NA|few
TGTGCCTGGAGTGTAGACAGCCCCTACGAGCAGTACTTC
CAWSVDSPYEQYF
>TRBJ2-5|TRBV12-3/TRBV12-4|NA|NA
TGTGCCAGCAGTTATCACCCGGAAGAGACCCAGTACTTC
CASSYHPEETQYF
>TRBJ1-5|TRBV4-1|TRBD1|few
TGCGCCAGCAACGCTCTACAGGGGAGCAATCAGCCCCAGCATTTT
CASNALQGSNQPQHF
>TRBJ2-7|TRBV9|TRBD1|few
TGTGCCAGCAGCCCATCGGATGGGGACAGGAGTCCCCGGACCAGGTCCTACGAGCAGTACTTC
CASSPSDGDRSPRTRSYEQYF
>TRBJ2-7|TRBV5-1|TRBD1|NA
TGCGCCAGCAGCGGTGGGACAGAGTACGAGCAGTACTTC
CASSGGTEYEQYF
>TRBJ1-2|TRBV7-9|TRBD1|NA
TGTGCCAGCAGCCCCGCGGGACAGGATTATGGCTACACCTTC
CASSPAGQDYGYTF
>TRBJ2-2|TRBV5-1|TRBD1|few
TGCGCCAGCAGCTTTCAGACAGGGATTTACACCGGGGAGCTGTTTTTT
CASSFQTGIYTGELFF
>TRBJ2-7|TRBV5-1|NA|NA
TGCGCCAGCAGCTTGCAGAACACTATTTCCTACGAGCAGTACTTC
CASSLQNTISYEQYF
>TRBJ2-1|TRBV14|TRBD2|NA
TGTGCCAGCAGCCATCCTACTAGCGGGGTATACAATGAGCAGTTCTTC
CASSHPTSGVYNEQFF
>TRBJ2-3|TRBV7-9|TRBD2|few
TGTGCCAGCAGCTTATCCCTAGCGGGAGGGCCGACAGATACGCAGTATTTT
CASSLSLAGGPTDTQYF
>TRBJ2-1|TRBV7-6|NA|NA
TGTGCCAGCAGCTTTCTAGGGGGAAGGGGCCCCAATGAGCAGTTCTTC
CASSFLGGRGPNEQFF
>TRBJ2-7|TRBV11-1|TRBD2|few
TGTGCCAGCGCGGGAGGCCGGTACGAGCAGTACTTC
CASAGGRYEQYF
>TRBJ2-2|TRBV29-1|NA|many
TGCAGCGTTGAAGGGGGGTCCCTGAACACCGGGGAGCTGTTTTTT
CSVEGGSLNTGELFF
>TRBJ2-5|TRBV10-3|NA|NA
TGTGCCATCAGTGCTTTACAACCCCTCCAAGAGACCCAGTACTTC
CAISALQPLQETQYF
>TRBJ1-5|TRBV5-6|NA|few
TGTGCCAGCAGCTTGGGTCCAGGGTTGGCCGATCAGCCCCAGCATTTT
CASSLGPGLADQPQHF